The 32 T cell receptor beta chains below were found in one sample sequenced in a study of a mutant IDH1 vaccine in newly diagnosed glioma (dated by TCRdb to 2020 to 2022). Their specific antigens are unknown. Library preparation employed the immunoSEQ multiplex PCR assay. This is the immuneACCESS table as TCRdb keeps it, with only in-frame sequences that have V and J called. A part of the clones is gone; compared with another copy, unresolved V genes explain less than half, and the rest is unexplained. The sample profile shows tens of thousands of clones; about 80% of them were found once. Around 30% of the sample rests with the top ten. The time point tag for this specimen amounts to: week 47, end of study. A 20-mer mutant IDH1 peptide at 300 micrograms in Montanide made up each vaccine dose, which was injected subcutaneously together with topical imiquimod. The sequences come from PBMCs, collected from a glioma patient whose treatment included an IDH1 peptide vaccine. These receptors were taken from a young man with glioma.

The chain couples TRBV6-1 to TRBJ2-1, with TRBD2 matching 11 bases. CDR1 is MNHNS, CDR2 SASEGT, per germline. Unmatched junction bases numbered 10, after V lost 2 bases and J lost 4 bases. This CDR3 is 18 amino acids long. CDR3 sequence: CASSELIGSGRAYNEQFF. CDR3 nucleotides: TGTGCCAGCAGTGAACTCATCGGTAGCGGGAGGGCTTACAATGAGCAGTTCTTC.

The chain employs TRBV29-1 and TRBJ1-1; unclear D gene. CDR1 is SQVTM and CDR2 is ANQGSEA in the germline V gene. The CDR3 loop spans 14 amino acids. V lost 6 bases, J lost 7 bases, and 21 bases lay in between. The CDR3: CSVNSGTPGFEAFF. The CDR3 DNA reads TGCAGCGTAAACTCGGGTACTCCCGGGTTTGAAGCTTTCTTT.

The gene calls are TRBV14 and TRBJ1-6; D is ambiguous. The germline gives CDR1 SGHDN, CDR2 FVKESK. The V and J ends lost 3 bases and 8 bases respectively, with 14 bases between them. CDR3 length: 15 amino acids. The CDR3, as DNA: TGTGCCAGCAGCCATCTTGCTGGTCCTGATTCACCCCTCCACTTT. Encoded protein: CASSHLAGPDSPLHF.

J is TRBJ1-1 and V is TRBV9, with D uncertain. The ends were cut back, 1 base at V and 0 bases at J, with 10 bases in the middle. This CDR3 is 15 amino acids long. CDR1 is SGDLS, CDR2 YYNGEE, per germline. The CDR3 region is CASSVFPEMNTEAFF. As DNA, the CDR3 is TGTGCCAGCAGCGTATTCCCGGAAATGAACACTGAAGCTTTCTTT.

The chain combines TRBV5-1 with TRBJ2-3; 10 nucleotides line up with TRBD2. CDR3 length equals 17 residues. J gave up 5 bases and V 4 bases, and 13 bases lay outside the gene matches. Germline V gene sequence: CDR1 SGHRS, CDR2 YFSETQ. The CDR3 DNA follows: TGCGCCAGCAGCGTGGGTGTATTAGCGGGAGGTGGAGATACGCAGTATTTT. It specifies CASSVGVLAGGGDTQYF.

The chain carries TRBV2 and TRBJ1-2, with TRBD1 as a possible D gene (5 bases). Per the germline V gene, CDR1 is SNHLY and CDR2 is FYNNEI. Trimming pared 7 bases from V and 4 bases from J, leaving 19 bases between. This CDR3 is 15 amino acids long. The DNA of the CDR3 is TGTGCCAGCACCCCTCCTCGGGGGGAAGTCTATGGCTACACCTTC. Its translation is CASTPPRGEVYGYTF.

This chain joins TRBV2 and TRBJ1-4, with D possibly TRBD1 on 5 matching bases. With 2 bases removed from V and 8 bases from J, the gap between germline ends came to 12 bases. CDR1 and CDR2 (germline): SNHLY, FYNNEI. The CDR3 sequence is 14 residues long. DNA of the CDR3: TGTGCCAGCAGTGAAAACAGGCCGATGGAAAAACTGTTTTTT. This codes for CASSENRPMEKLFF.

This chain links TRBV27 with TRBJ2-7, with TRBD1 matching over 7 bases. J lost 6 bases, V lost 4 bases, and 6 bases had no gene match. From germline, CDR1 is MNHEY and CDR2 SMNVEV (reference sequence). The CDR3 contains 13 residues. The CDR3 DNA is TGTGCCAGCAGTTCTTCCGGGACAGTCGAGCAGTACTTC. This codes for CASSSSGTVEQYF.

A few counts support this clone. The chain carries TRBV7-2 and TRBJ2-1, with TRBD1 as a possible D gene (5 bases). Trimming removed 5 bases from V and 3 bases from J, with 11 bases in between. The CDR3 length is 14 residues. Germline loops: CDR1 SGHTA, CDR2 FQGNSA. As DNA, the CDR3 is TGTGCCAGCAGCCCCGACAGTATCTACAATGAGCAGTTCTTC. This sequence encodes CASSPDSIYNEQFF.

This rearrangement joins TRBV5-1 to TRBJ1-4, with 10 positions matching TRBD1. Germline lookup yields CDR1 SGHRS and CDR2 YFSETQ. CDR3 length equals 16 residues. The V gene end was trimmed by 5 bases and the J gene end by 8 bases; junction bases not matched to a gene: 12. CDR3 residues: CASSSEPGTGEEKLFF. For the CDR3, the DNA is TGCGCCAGCAGTTCAGAACCCGGGACAGGGGAAGAAAAACTGTTTTTT.

This chain joins TRBV19 and TRBJ1-1; perhaps TRBD1 as D (6 bases). Trimming stripped 6 bases from V and 0 bases from J, with 20 bases between. The germline gives CDR1 LNHDA, CDR2 SQIVND (reference sequence). The CDR3 sequence is 17 residues long. The CDR3 bases are TGTGCCAGTAGCCCCGCCCCCGGACAGTCAATGAACACTGAAGCTTTCTTT. Translated: CASSPAPGQSMNTEAFF.

CDR3 in DNA: TGTGCCACCAGCAGAGCTTCGCAGGGGAACACTGAAGCTTTCTTT. The encoded protein is CATSRASQGNTEAFF. The genes are TRBV15 and TRBJ1-1; possible D gene TRBD1, 5 bases. In germline, CDR1 is LNHNV, CDR2 YYDKDF (reference sequence). This CDR3 is built from 15 residues. The ends were cut back, 1 base at V and 1 base at J, with 10 bases in the middle.

The chain couples TRBV7-2 to TRBJ1-2; no reliable D call. The V end was cut by 1 base, the J end by 2 bases, with 5 bases between. The CDR3 consists of 13 residues. Germline loops: CDR1 SGHTA, CDR2 FQGNSA. The chain's CDR3 is CASSLEGNYGYTF. Written as DNA, the CDR3 is TGTGCCAGCAGCTTAGAAGGGAACTATGGCTACACCTTC. The whole variable domain, filled in from reference TRBV7-2 and TRBJ1-2, reads GAGVSQSPSNKVTEKGKDVELRCDPISGHTALYWYRQSLGQGLEFLIYFQGNSAPDKSGLPSDRFSAERTGGSVSTLTIQRTQQEDSAVYLCASSLEGNYGYTFGSGTRLTVV.

The V and J genes are TRBV29-1 and TRBJ2-1; unclear D gene. The CDR3 sequence is 15 residues long. The germline V gene has CDR1 SQVTM and CDR2 ANQGSEA. V shed 2 bases and J shed 0 bases, with 11 bases lying between them. In nucleotides, the CDR3 is TGCAGCGTTGAACCCTTTCAAAGCTCCTACAATGAGCAGTTCTTC. This codes for CSVEPFQSSYNEQFF.

The genes are TRBV7-8 and TRBJ1-6; 8 bases are shared with TRBD1. Trimming took 8 bases from V and 10 from J; bases not matched to a gene: 7. This CDR3 has 13 residues. Germline V gene data show CDR1 as SGHVS and CDR2 as FQNEAQ. The CDR3 loop reads CASQRTGRSPLHF. CDR3 bases: TGTGCCAGCCAAAGGACAGGGCGATCACCCCTCCACTTT.

DNA for the CDR3: TGCGCCAGCAGCTTTGCAGGGGAAACAGATACGCAGTATTTT. Its protein product is CASSFAGETDTQYF. The chain recombines TRBV5-1 with TRBJ2-3, with D tentatively TRBD1 (6 bases). V dropped 2 bases and J dropped 3 bases, with 10 bases sitting between them. Germline lookup yields CDR1 SGHRS and CDR2 YFSETQ. The length of the CDR3 is 14 residues.

This clone has just a few counts. The genes are TRBV6-5 and TRBJ2-1; 7 bases are shared with TRBD1. The CDR3 spans 13 residues. Germline V gene lookup returns CDR1 MNHEY and CDR2 SVGAGI. V lost 3 bases to trimming and J lost 8 bases; unmatched junction nucleotides: 4. CDR3 DNA: TGTGCCAGCAGTTATGAAGGACAGGATGAGCAGTTCTTC. The encoded protein is CASSYEGQDEQFF.

The chain's CDR3 is CASSEAGGQETQYF. The CDR3 DNA follows: TGTGCCAGCAGTGAGGCAGGAGGGCAAGAGACCCAGTACTTC. The chain employs TRBV25-1 and TRBJ2-5, with a tentative D call TRBD2 (6 bases). The CDR3 is 14 amino acids. Per the germline V gene, CDR1 is MGHDK and CDR2 is SYGVNS. V shed 3 bases and J shed 2 bases, with 10 bases lying between them.

The chain carries TRBV6-5 and TRBJ2-7; TRBD1 is a possible D gene (6 bases). This CDR3 is 14 amino acids long. Deletions cut 4 bases from V and 0 bases from J, with 10 bases between. In germline, CDR1 is MNHEY, CDR2 SVGAGI. Here the CDR3 DNA reads TGTGCCAGCAGTTGGACAGTGAGCTCCTACGAGCAGTACTTC. It yields the protein CASSWTVSSYEQYF.

The CDR3: CASSSRTGGDYGYTF. DNA for the CDR3: TGTGCCAGCAGTAGTAGGACAGGGGGCGACTATGGCTACACCTTC. The genes are TRBV6-6 and TRBJ1-2, with 11 bases aligning to TRBD1. V lost 5 bases and J lost 3; bases outside the gene matches: 5. The CDR3 has 15 amino acids. Germline CDR1 reads MNHNY; CDR2 reads SVGAGI (reference sequence).

The chain employs TRBV7-2 and TRBJ1-1; the D is unclear. The CDR3 has 13 amino acids. V lost 5 bases to trimming and J lost 8 bases, with 15 bases between them. Germline V gives CDR1 SGHTA, CDR2 FQGNSA. CDR3 nucleotides: TGTGCCAGCAGCCCGTCGGGTCAAGGGGAAGCTTTCTTT. Residues: CASSPSGQGEAFF.

This chain joins TRBV5-5 and TRBJ1-3, with D hard to call. The germline V and J ends were trimmed by 3 bases and 0 bases, with 10 bases remaining between them. The length of the CDR3 is 15 residues. Germline V CDR1 and CDR2: SGHKS, YYEKEE (reference sequence). DNA of the CDR3: TGTGCCAGCAGCTCCGACGGATTCTCTGGAAACACCATATATTTT. Its protein product is CASSSDGFSGNTIYF.

This clone has more than one count but fewer than ten. The chain employs TRBV19 and TRBJ2-2; TRBD2 might be the D (5 bases). Germline CDR1 and CDR2: LNHDA and SQIVND (reference sequence). Trimming cost V 4 bases and J 0 bases, with 6 bases left between them. The CDR3 totals 14 residues. The CDR3 reads CASSTRANTGELFF. As DNA, the CDR3 is TGTGCCAGTAGTACGAGGGCGAACACCGGGGAGCTGTTTTTT.

This clone was counted between two and nine times. This chain links TRBV13 with TRBJ2-7; 12 bases map to TRBD2. The CDR3 totals 18 residues. The trim removed 0 bases at V and 6 bases at J, leaving 12 bases unmatched. CDR1 is PRHDT, CDR2 FYEKMQ, per germline (reference sequence). CDR3 in amino acids: CASSLGTRVWGLAGEQYF. The CDR3 DNA is TGTGCCAGCAGCTTAGGGACTAGGGTGTGGGGACTAGCGGGCGAGCAGTACTTC.

This chain uses TRBV13 with TRBJ2-7, with 7 bases aligning to TRBD2. This CDR3 spans 14 amino acids. The germline CDR1 and CDR2 sequences are PRHDT and FYEKMQ (reference sequence). V shed 5 bases and J 3 bases; nucleotides not matched to a gene: 7. Here the CDR3 reads CASSPGAGRYEQYF. CDR3 bases: TGTGCCAGCAGCCCAGGAGCGGGGCGCTACGAGCAGTACTTC.

This chain links TRBV9 with TRBJ2-7; D unclear. The V gene's germline CDR1 is SGDLS and CDR2 YYNGEE. The V end lost 0 bases, the J end lost 1 base, and 11 bases lay between the germline ends. The CDR3 spans 15 residues. DNA of the CDR3: TGTGCCAGCAGCGTAGGTCAGGACCCTTCCTACGAGCAGTACTTC. Protein product: CASSVGQDPSYEQYF. The full variable domain, in which reference TRBV9 and TRBJ2-7 provide the parts outside the CDR3, is DSGVTQTPKHLITATGQRVTLRCSPRSGDLSVYWYQQSLDQGLQFLIQYYNGEERAKGNILERFSAQQFPDLHSELNLSSLELGDSALYFCASSVGQDPSYEQYFGPGTRLTVT.

This clone was detected once. The rearrangement links TRBV2 to TRBJ2-4; TRBD2 agrees at 7 bases. Trimming removed 7 bases from V and 5 bases from J; junction bases left unmatched: 8. CDR1 is SNHLY and CDR2 is FYNNEI in the germline V gene. This CDR3 region has 14 residues. CDR3 sequence: CASKPLAVENIQYF. The DNA of the CDR3 is TGTGCCAGCAAACCCCTAGCGGTTGAAAACATTCAGTACTTC.

J is TRBJ2-3 and V is TRBV25-1; 7 bases fit TRBD2. V lost 5 bases, J lost 3 bases, and 14 bases stayed unmatched. Per germline, CDR1 MGHDK and CDR2 SYGVNS. The CDR3 extends over 17 amino acids. The CDR3 is CASSREAGGSLTDTQYF. The CDR3 region has the DNA TGTGCCAGCAGTAGAGAGGCTGGCGGGAGCTTAACAGATACGCAGTATTTT.

The gene calls are TRBV7-2 and TRBJ2-7; D may be TRBD1 or TRBD2 (5 bases each). CDR1 is SGHTA and CDR2 is FQGNSA in the germline V gene. The CDR3 consists of 14 residues. V gave up 5 bases and J gave up 4 bases, with 15 bases separating them. The CDR3 DNA reads as TGTGCCAGCAGCCGGGACCTCGCCGAGTACGAGCAGTACTTC. Translating it yields CASSRDLAEYEQYF.

The gene calls are TRBV5-4 and TRBJ2-6; tentatively, D is TRBD1 or TRBD2 (5 bases each). Germline CDR1 SGHNT, CDR2 YYREEE (reference sequence). The CDR3 runs to 16 residues. Trimming removed 5 bases from V and 0 bases from J, with 12 bases in between. CDR3 protein: CASRSGHSSGANVLTF. The CDR3 region has the DNA TGTGCCAGCAGGAGCGGACATTCCTCTGGGGCCAACGTCCTGACTTTC.

The rearrangement joins TRBV30 to TRBJ1-4; maybe TRBD1 (5 bases). Looked up from germline, CDR1 is GTSNPN and CDR2 is SVGIG (reference sequence). The V and J ends lost 1 base and 0 bases respectively, with 12 bases between them. The CDR3 length is 16 residues. The CDR3 nucleotides read TGTGCCTGGAGTGACCTGGGGGTTGCAACTAATGAAAAACTGTTTTTT. Translation gives CAWSDLGVATNEKLFF.

The V and J genes are TRBV15 and TRBJ1-6; 7 bases fit TRBD1. With V trimmed by 3 bases and J by 4 bases, 3 bases remained unmatched. This CDR3 contains 15 residues. Germline lookup yields CDR1 LNHNV and CDR2 YYDKDF (reference sequence). CDR3 sequence reads: CATSSRGDYNSPLHF. CDR3 sequence (DNA): TGTGCCACCAGCAGCAGGGGGGATTATAATTCACCCCTCCACTTT. The whole variable domain, filled in from reference TRBV15 and TRBJ1-6, reads DAMVIQNPRYQVTQFGKPVTLSCSQTLNHNVMYWYQQKSSQAPKLLFHYYDKDFNNEADTPDNFQSRRPNTSFCFLDIRSPGLGDTAMYLCATSSRGDYNSPLHFGNGTRLTVT.